The 13 T cell receptor beta chains below come from one sample, sequenced in a study of blood T cell repertoires in COVID-19. Profiled with immunoSEQ multiplex PCR; TCRdb holds only in-frame clones, not every one. The sample gives some 80,000 clones, roughly nine tenths of which show up once; 2% to 3% is in the top ten. The sequenced material came from peripheral blood. These TCRs come from a man in his fifties with COVID-19, enrolled during active disease.

V and J are TRBV27 and TRBJ2-7, with TRBD2 matching over 13 bases. J lost 7 bases, V lost 0 bases, and 0 bases had no gene match. CDR3 length: 14 residues. The V gene's germline CDR1 is MNHEY and CDR2 SMNVEV (reference sequence). The CDR3 here is CASSLSGLAGEQYF. The CDR3 DNA reads TGTGCCAGCAGTTTATCGGGACTAGCGGGAGAGCAGTACTTC.

The rearrangement joins TRBV9 to TRBJ2-1, with 11 bases aligning to TRBD2. J gave up 7 bases and V 3 bases, and 9 bases lay outside the gene matches. The CDR3 sequence is 16 residues long. Germline loops: CDR1 SGDLS, CDR2 YYNGEE. CDR3 DNA sequence: TGTGCCAGCAGCGGTGGGGAACTAGCGGGAGTTAATGAGCAGTTCTTC. It translates to CASSGGELAGVNEQFF.

The chain is built from TRBV24-1 and TRBJ2-1; weak D call: TRBD1 (6 bases). V was shortened by 7 bases and J by 10 bases, with 16 bases between the two germline ends. This CDR3 comprises 13 residues. Germline assignment: CDR1 KGHDR and CDR2 SFDVKD. The CDR3 coding sequence is TGTGCCACCAGCGGAACAGGGACGGAGGAGCAGTTCTTC. Amino acid sequence: CATSGTGTEEQFF.

V is TRBV6-5 and J is TRBJ1-5, with D unclear. The germline V and J ends were trimmed by 0 bases and 5 bases, with 5 bases remaining between them. Germline CDR1 MNHEY, CDR2 SVGAGI. The CDR3 has 13 amino acids. CDR3 bases: TGTGCCAGCAGTTACTCGTTCGATCAGCCCCAGCATTTT. This translates into CASSYSFDQPQHF.

This clone was detected once. This chain connects TRBV6-5 to TRBJ1-1; weak D call: TRBD1 (5 bases). Per germline, CDR1 MNHEY and CDR2 SVGAGI. Trimming stripped 0 bases from V and 5 bases from J, with 7 bases between. There are 13 residues in the CDR3. CDR3 region: CASSYSKGTEAFF. CDR3 nucleotide sequence: TGTGCCAGCAGTTACTCGAAGGGGACTGAAGCTTTCTTT.

V gene TRBV19 combines with J gene TRBJ1-4; D unclear. The germline V and J ends were trimmed by 5 bases and 2 bases, with 6 bases remaining between them. Germline V gene data show CDR1 as LNHDA and CDR2 as SQIVND (reference sequence). The CDR3 is 13 amino acids. CDR3 sequence: CASSGQTNEKLFF. The CDR3 DNA is TGTGCCAGTAGTGGCCAGACTAATGAAAAACTGTTTTTT.

The CDR3 DNA is TGTGCCAGCTCACCTACAACAGGGAATGAAAAACTGTTTTTT. Translated: CASSPTTGNEKLFF. The chain links TRBV18 to TRBJ1-4; a weak D match, TRBD1 (6 bases). Trimming removed 3 bases from V and 5 bases from J, with 10 bases in between. Germline lookup yields CDR1 KGHSH and CDR2 LQKENI. This CDR3 contains 14 residues.

The rearrangement joins TRBV6-2 or TRBV6-3 to TRBJ2-7; D is possibly TRBD1 (6 bases). The CDR3 loop spans 16 amino acids. Deletions cut 4 bases from V and 2 bases from J, with 18 bases between. CDR1 and CDR2 from the germline V gene are MNHEY and SVGEGT. In DNA form, the CDR3 reads TGTGCCAGCAGTTTTGGGGGAACCAGGGGCACCTACGAGCAGTACGTC. It translates to CASSFGGTRGTYEQYV.

This clone occurred once. The chain carries TRBV6-2 or TRBV6-3 and TRBJ2-1; 7 bases match TRBD1. The germline V gene has CDR1 MNHEY and CDR2 SVGEGT. The junction had 8 bases not matched to a gene; V was cut back by 5 bases and J by 7 bases. The CDR3 contains 14 residues. CDR3 loop: CASSRPTGVNEQFF. CDR3 nucleotides: TGTGCCAGCAGTCGACCAACAGGGGTGAATGAGCAGTTCTTC.

V gene TRBV19 combines with J gene TRBJ2-1; tentative D call: TRBD2 (5 bases). This CDR3 has 15 residues. V was clipped by 1 base and J by 6 bases, with 13 bases between them. Per germline, CDR1 LNHDA and CDR2 SQIVND (reference sequence). DNA of the CDR3: TGTGCCAGTAGTATAGGAGGGTTACGCAGCAATGAGCAGTTCTTC. It encodes CASSIGGLRSNEQFF.

This chain uses TRBV4-3 with TRBJ2-1, with D possibly TRBD2 on 6 matching bases. Germline V gene lookup returns CDR1 LGHNA and CDR2 YSLEER. Deletions cut 1 base from V and 6 bases from J, with 16 bases between. The length of the CDR3 is 16 residues. The CDR3, as DNA: TGCGCCAGCAGCCAAGCGGGCGCGGGACCGGGCAATGAGCAGTTCTTC. This encodes CASSQAGAGPGNEQFF.

The rearrangement joins TRBV4-2 to TRBJ2-1; 10 bases agree with TRBD2. This CDR3 spans 15 amino acids. CDR1 and CDR2 from the germline V gene are LGHNA and YNFKEQ. Trimming at V came to 4 bases and at J to 4 bases, leaving 4 bases not matched to a gene. The CDR3 reads CASSLAGGVYNEQFF. CDR3 DNA sequence: TGTGCCAGCAGCCTAGCGGGAGGAGTATACAATGAGCAGTTCTTC.

The V gene is TRBV6-5, the J gene TRBJ1-6; D gene ambiguous. The CDR3 covers 15 residues. V lost 6 bases and J lost 7, with 16 bases in between. Germline V gene lookup returns CDR1 MNHEY and CDR2 SVGAGI. The CDR3, as DNA: TGTGCCAGCAGAGCGGGCGACAAGGGAAATTCACCCCTCCACTTT. It encodes CASRAGDKGNSPLHF.